This TCR beta chain was obtained from a study of CD8 T cells in Susac syndrome (dated 2019 in TCRdb). For the study in its entirety: Repertoire sequencing was used to test whether CD8+ T cell activation and differentiation in Susac syndrome was antigen driven. The clonality of the CD8+ T cell repertoire was compared across 12 healthy donors, roughly 14 Susac syndrome patients and about 16 multiple sclerosis patients. The research as a whole found: The number of individuals in the TCR sequencing and HLA analysis was acknowledged as relatively small.

Details on this clonotype: The antigen it binds to is not known. Per-base quality was not reported, and no clone a single base away is much larger than it.

RNA was extracted using the RNeasy kit, and about 0.45 to 1 ug of the RNA was reverse transcribed with random hexamers. TCR beta CDR3 regions were amplified with the immunoSEQ multiplex PCR assay covering 54 Vbeta and 13 Jbeta segments. To correct PCR amplification bias, a synthetic template baseline was used for both primer optimization and computational correction. Regarding the original processing steps: Reads were assigned to V, D and J genes according to IMGT and analyzed in immunoSEQ Analyzer, with only productive sequences retained. Clonality was calculated as one minus the Shannon entropy normalized by log2 of the number of productive unique sequences. For each patient and control, public and private clones were evaluated among the 100 most prevalent clones. Clones were defined as Susac-specific if absent from the healthy and MS cohorts, from around 1,000 published viral clones and from other ImmuneACCESS disease sequences. TCRdb applied fastp at Q25 and MiXCR to the public reads, then kept only in-frame beta chains. Rows with one shared CDR3 protein collapse into an entry with the most common genes and DNA. In this record, the V and J calls reflect TCRdb's handling and not the investigators' own analysis. In this sample the table shows fewer than 350,000 distinct CDR3 sequences, 65% to 90% of which occur a single time. 0.21% of the sample goes to the ten largest clones.

High-throughput TCR beta sequencing profiled peripheral blood CD8+ and CD4+ T cells from healthy donors, Susac syndrome patients and multiple sclerosis patients. The multiple sclerosis controls were treatment-naive patients who had stable or active relapsing-remitting disease and met the revised McDonald criteria. Bulk CD8+ and CD4+ T cells were purified by magnetic negative isolation, whereas CD8+ TEMRA cells were enriched by FACS. Blood was collected in EDTA tubes and processed within 24 hours, with PBMCs isolated through density gradient centrifugation. PBMCs intended for TCR sequencing were cryopreserved in liquid nitrogen and thawed later in a water bath at 37 degrees C. The sorted or isolated CD4+, CD8+ and CD8+ TEMRA cells reached a purity of at least 90%. The CDR3 numbers 16 residues from cysteine through phenylalanine. Solely the CDR3 DNA is kept, with 48 bases framed from the first base. The germline V gene encodes CDR1 SGHTS and CDR2 YDEGEE. The germline V end is reduced by 5 bases and the J end by 8 bases; junction bases left unmatched: 7.

The sample consisted of CD8+ T cells from PBMCs. The chain is assembled from TRBV5-8 and TRBJ2-4; 16 of the junction bases match TRBD2. The TCR sequence derives from a human donor with multiple sclerosis. CDR3 protein: CASSRGTSGRGYIQYF. In nucleotides, the sequence is TGTGCCAGCAGTCGGGGGACTAGCGGGAGGGGATACATTCAGTACTTC.